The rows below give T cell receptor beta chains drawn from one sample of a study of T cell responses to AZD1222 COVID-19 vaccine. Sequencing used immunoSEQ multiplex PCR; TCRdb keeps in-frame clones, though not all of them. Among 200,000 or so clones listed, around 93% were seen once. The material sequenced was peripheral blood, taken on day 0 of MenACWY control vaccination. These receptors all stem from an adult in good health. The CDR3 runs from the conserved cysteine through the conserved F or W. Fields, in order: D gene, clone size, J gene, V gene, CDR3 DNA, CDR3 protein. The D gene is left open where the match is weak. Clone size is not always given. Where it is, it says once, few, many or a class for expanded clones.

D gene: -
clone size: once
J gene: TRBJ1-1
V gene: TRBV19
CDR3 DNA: TGTGCCAGTAGTATAGGACAGGCGGGGACTGAAGCTTTCTTT
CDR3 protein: CASSIGQAGTEAFF

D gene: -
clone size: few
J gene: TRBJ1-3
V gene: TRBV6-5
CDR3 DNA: TGTGCCAGTACTCGATCAGGGTTCGGAAACACCATATATTTT
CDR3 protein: CASTRSGFGNTIYF

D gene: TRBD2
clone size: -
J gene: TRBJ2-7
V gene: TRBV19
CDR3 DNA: TGTGCCAGTAGTATTGGGGCTAGCGGCTTATACGAGCAGTACTTC
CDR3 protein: CASSIGASGLYEQYF

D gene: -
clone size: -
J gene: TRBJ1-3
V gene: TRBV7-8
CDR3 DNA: TGTGCCAGCAGCCCGGACAGACTTGGAAACACCATATATTTT
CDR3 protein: CASSPDRLGNTIYF

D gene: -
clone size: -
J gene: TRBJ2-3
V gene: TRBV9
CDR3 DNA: TGTGCCAGCACCCCCGGGGGGCCTGGCACAGATACGCAGTATTTT
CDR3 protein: CASTPGGPGTDTQYF

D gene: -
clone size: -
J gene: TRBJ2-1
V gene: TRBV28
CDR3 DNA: TGTGCCAGCAGTTTCTTAGGACAAGTGGCCTCGCAGTTCTTC
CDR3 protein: CASSFLGQVASQFF

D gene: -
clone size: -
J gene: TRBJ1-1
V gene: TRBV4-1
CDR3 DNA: TGCGCCAGCAGCCAAGGAGGGGTAGTGAACACTGAAGCTTTCTTT
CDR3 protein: CASSQGGVVNTEAFF

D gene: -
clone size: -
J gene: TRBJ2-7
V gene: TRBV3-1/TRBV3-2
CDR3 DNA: TGTGCCAGCAGCTTAGCTACGTACGAGCAGTACTTC
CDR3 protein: CASSLATYEQYF

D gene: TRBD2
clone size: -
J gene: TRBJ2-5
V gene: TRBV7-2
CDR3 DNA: TGTGCCAGCAGCTTAGGACTAGCGGAGACCCAGTACTTC
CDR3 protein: CASSLGLAETQYF

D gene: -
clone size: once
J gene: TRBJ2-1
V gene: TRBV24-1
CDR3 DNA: TGTGCCACCAGTGATCAAACTAGTACCTCCTACAATGAGCAGTTCTTC
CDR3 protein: CATSDQTSTSYNEQFF

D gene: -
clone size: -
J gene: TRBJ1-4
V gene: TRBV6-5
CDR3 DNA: TGTGCCGTCCAAGGAGGAGTTTATGAAAAACTGTTTTTT
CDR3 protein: CAVQGGVYEKLFF

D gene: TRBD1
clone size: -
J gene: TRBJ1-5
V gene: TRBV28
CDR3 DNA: TGTGCCAGCAGGCCAGGGGGAGTGCCCCAGCATTTT
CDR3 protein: CASRPGGVPQHF

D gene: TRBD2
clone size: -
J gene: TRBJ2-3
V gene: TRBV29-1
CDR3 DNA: TGCAGCGTCTCTAGCGGGGGTGCGAGGGATACGCAGTATTTT
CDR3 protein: CSVSSGGARDTQYF

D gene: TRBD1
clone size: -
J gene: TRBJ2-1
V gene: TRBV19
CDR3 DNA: TGTGCCAGTAGTAAGACAGGGAATGTAAATGAGCAGTTCTTC
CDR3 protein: CASSKTGNVNEQFF

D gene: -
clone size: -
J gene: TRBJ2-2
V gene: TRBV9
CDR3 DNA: TGTGCCAGCAGCCCCTGGGGGGGCCAGGGCGGGGAGCTGTTTTTT
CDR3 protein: CASSPWGGQGGELFF

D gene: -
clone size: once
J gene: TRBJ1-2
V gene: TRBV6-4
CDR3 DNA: TGTGCCAGCAGTGACTCGATGCGAGCAAACTATGGCTACACCTTC
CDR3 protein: CASSDSMRANYGYTF

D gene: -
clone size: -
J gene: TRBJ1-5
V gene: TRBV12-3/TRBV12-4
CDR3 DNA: TGTGCCAGCAGTACCGAGGGGAAGCCCCAGCATTTT
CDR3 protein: CASSTEGKPQHF

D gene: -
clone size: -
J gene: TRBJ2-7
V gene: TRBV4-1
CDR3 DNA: TGCGCCAGCAGCCAAGGGTGGGGGCGGACCTACGAGCAGTACTTC
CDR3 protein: CASSQGWGRTYEQYF

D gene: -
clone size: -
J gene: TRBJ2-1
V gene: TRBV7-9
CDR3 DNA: TGTGCCAGCAGCTTAGGAACGGGGGCCGCTAATGAGCAGTTCTTC
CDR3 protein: CASSLGTGAANEQFF

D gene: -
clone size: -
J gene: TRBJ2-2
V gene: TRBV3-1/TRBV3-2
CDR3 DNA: TGTGCCAGCAGCCAAGCGGGCTTCACCGGGGAGCTGTTTTTT
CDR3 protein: CASSQAGFTGELFF

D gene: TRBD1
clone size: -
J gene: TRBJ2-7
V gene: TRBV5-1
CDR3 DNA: TGCGCCAGCAGCTCGGGACGAGGGACAGGGTTCTACGAGCAGTACTTC
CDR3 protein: CASSSGRGTGFYEQYF

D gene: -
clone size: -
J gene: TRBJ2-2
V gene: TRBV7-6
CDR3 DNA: TGTGCCAGCAGCTTAGAACCAGGGCACGGGGAGCTGTTTTTT
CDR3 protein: CASSLEPGHGELFF

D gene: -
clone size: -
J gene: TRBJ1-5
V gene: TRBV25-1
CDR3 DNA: TGTGCCAGCAGTGAATCTGGCGGCACCAATCAGCCCCAGCATTTT
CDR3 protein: CASSESGGTNQPQHF

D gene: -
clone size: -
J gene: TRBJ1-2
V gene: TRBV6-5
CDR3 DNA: TGTGCCAGCAGGGCAGGGTTTAACTATGGCTACACCTTC
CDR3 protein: CASRAGFNYGYTF

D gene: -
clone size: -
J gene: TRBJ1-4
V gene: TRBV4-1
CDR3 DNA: TGCGCCAGCAGCCTCGCCGCGGGGGGAAGAGAAAAACTGTTTTTT
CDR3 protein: CASSLAAGGREKLFF

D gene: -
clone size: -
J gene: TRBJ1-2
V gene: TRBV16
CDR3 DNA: TGTGCCAGCAGCCGACAGCTCTGGGGCTACACCTTC
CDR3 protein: CASSRQLWGYTF

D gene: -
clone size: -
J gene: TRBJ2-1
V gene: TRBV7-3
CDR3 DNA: TGTGCCAGCAGCTCCTCACTGAGCTCCTACAATGAGCAGTTCTTC
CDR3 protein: CASSSSLSSYNEQFF

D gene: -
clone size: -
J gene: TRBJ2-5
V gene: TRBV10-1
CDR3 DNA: TGCGCCAGCAGTTTCGACTCGGGGAAGGAAGAGACCCAGTACTTC
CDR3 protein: CASSFDSGKEETQYF

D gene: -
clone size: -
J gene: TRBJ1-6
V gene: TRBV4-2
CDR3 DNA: TGTGCCAGCAGCCAAGCGCTCGAGAATTCACCCCTCCACTTT
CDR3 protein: CASSQALENSPLHF

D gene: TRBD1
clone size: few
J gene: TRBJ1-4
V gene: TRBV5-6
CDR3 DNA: TGTGCCAGCAGCAAAACAGGGGGCTATGAAAAACTGTTTTTT
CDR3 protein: CASSKTGGYEKLFF

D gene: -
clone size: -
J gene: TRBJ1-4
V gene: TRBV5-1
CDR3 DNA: TGCGCCAGCAGCTTGGGTTCAACTAATGAAAAACTGTTTTTT
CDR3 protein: CASSLGSTNEKLFF

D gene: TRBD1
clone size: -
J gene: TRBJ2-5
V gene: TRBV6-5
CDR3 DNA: TGTGCCAGCATTTTACAGGGGGTCAGGGAGACCCAGTACTTC
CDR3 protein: CASILQGVRETQYF

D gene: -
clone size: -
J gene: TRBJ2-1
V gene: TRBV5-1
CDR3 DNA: TGCGCCAGCAGCGGTTCGAGAAATGAGCAGTTCTTC
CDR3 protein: CASSGSRNEQFF

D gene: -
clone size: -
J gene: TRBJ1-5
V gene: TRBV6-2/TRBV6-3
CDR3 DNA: TGTGCCAGCAGTTACCAAACAGGGAGGGAGAACAATCAGCCCCAGCATTTT
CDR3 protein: CASSYQTGRENNQPQHF

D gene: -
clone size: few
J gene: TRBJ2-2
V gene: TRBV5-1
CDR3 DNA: TGCGCCAGCAGCTTGGTCCGTGCGAACACCGGGGAGCTGTTTTTT
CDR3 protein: CASSLVRANTGELFF

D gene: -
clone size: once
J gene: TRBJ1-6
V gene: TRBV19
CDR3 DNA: TGTGCCAGTAGTATTTCTCCCCCGGGAGGATATAATTCACCCCTCCACTTT
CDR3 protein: CASSISPPGGYNSPLHF

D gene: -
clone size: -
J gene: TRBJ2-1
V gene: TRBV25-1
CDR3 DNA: TGTGCCAGCAGGGAAACAGGGTTTAATCACAATGAGCAGTTCTTC
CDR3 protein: CASRETGFNHNEQFF

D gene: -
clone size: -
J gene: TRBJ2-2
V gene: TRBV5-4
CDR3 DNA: TGTGCCAGCAGTCCAGGGTTCCCCGGGGAGCTGTTTTTT
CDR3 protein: CASSPGFPGELFF

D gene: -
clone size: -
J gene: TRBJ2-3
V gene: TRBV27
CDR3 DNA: TGTGCCAGCAGCAAGCTTGTCGGGGCGGTCGCAGATACGCAGTATTTT
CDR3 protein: CASSKLVGAVADTQYF

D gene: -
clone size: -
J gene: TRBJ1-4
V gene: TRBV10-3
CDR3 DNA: TGTGCCATCAGTGAGCGGACAGCTAATATTAATGAAAAACTGTTTTTT
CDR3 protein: CAISERTANINEKLFF

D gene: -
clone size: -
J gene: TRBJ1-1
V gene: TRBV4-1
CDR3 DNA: TGCGCCAGCAGCCTAGAGGGGGGGAACACTGAAGCTTTCTTT
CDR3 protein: CASSLEGGNTEAFF

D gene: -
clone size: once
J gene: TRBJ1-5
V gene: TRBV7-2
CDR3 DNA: TGTGCCAGCAGCTTAGGGGCAGGGCGCAATCAGCCCCAGCATTTT
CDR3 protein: CASSLGAGRNQPQHF

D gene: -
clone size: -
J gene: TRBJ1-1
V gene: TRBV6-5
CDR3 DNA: TGTGCCAGCACCCAAGGCCAGGGCAACACTGAAGCTTTCTTT
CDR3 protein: CASTQGQGNTEAFF

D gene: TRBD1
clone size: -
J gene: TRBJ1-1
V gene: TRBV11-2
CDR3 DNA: TGTGCCAGCAGCCGGGACAGGGGCTCTGAAGCTTTCTTT
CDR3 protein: CASSRDRGSEAFF

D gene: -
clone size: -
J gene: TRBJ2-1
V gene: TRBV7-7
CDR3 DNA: TGTGCTAGCAGCTCCGTGTCCCGGACGGATGAGCAGTTCTTC
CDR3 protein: CASSSVSRTDEQFF

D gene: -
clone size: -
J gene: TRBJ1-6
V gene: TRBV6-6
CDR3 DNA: TGTGCCAGCAGTTACAGGGTTATCTCCTATAATTCACCCCTCCACTTT
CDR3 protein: CASSYRVISYNSPLHF

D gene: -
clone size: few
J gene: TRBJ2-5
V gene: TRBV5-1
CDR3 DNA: TGCGCCAGCAGCGGGGGTGGCAGAGAGACCCAGTACTTC
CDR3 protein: CASSGGGRETQYF

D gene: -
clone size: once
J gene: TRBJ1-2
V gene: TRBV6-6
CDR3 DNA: TGTGCCAGCAGTTACTCTTCCAATGGCTACACCTTC
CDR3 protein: CASSYSSNGYTF

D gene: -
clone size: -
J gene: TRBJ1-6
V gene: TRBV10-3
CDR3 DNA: TGTGCCATCAGTGAGTCGACGTCACCCCTCCACTTT
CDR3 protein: CAISESTSPLHF

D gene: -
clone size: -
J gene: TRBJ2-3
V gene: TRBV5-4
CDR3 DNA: TGTGCCAGCAGCTTTATCCTGGGCACAGATACGCAGTATTTT
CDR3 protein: CASSFILGTDTQYF

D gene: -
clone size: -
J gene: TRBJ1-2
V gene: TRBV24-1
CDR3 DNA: TGTGCCACCAGTGATTCGGGTGGCTACACCTTC
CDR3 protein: CATSDSGGYTF

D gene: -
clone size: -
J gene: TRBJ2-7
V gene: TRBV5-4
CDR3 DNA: TGTGCCAGCAGCCCCGGAGTCCACCACGAGCAGTACTTC
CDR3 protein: CASSPGVHHEQYF

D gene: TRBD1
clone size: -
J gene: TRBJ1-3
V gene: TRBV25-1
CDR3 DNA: TGTGCCAGCAGTTCGGGACAGGGAGCAGGAAACACCATATATTTT
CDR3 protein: CASSSGQGAGNTIYF

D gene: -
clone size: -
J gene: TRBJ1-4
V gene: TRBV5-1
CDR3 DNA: TGCGCCAGCAGCTCTGGCGTCAGGGATGGTGAAAAACTGTTTTTT
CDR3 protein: CASSSGVRDGEKLFF

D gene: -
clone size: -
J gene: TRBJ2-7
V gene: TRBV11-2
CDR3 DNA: TGTGCCAGCAGCTTAGGGTCAGGGCGCTACGAGCAGTACTTC
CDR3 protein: CASSLGSGRYEQYF

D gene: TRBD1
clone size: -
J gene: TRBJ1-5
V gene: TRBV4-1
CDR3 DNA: TGCGCCAGCAGCCTCAAAGGCACAGGGGCACCCAATCAGCCCCAGCATTTT
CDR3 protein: CASSLKGTGAPNQPQHF

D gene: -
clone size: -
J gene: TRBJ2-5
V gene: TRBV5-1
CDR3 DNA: TGCGCCAGCAGAGGGGGAGGCCCAGCGGAGACCCAGTACTTC
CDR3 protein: CASRGGGPAETQYF